The next 20 T cell receptor beta chains were all read from a single sample in a study of blood T cell repertoires in COVID-19. Assay: immunoSEQ multiplex PCR; the TCRdb copy retains only in-frame clones and omits some. Found here are more than 30,000 clones, around 92% of them singletons; the top ten hold around 0.55%. Sample: peripheral blood. These receptors all stem from a woman in her forties with active or convalescent COVID-19.

The chain couples TRBV4-1 to TRBJ2-1; TRBD2 might be the D (6 bases). Germline lookup yields CDR1 MGHRA and CDR2 YSYEKL. V lost 0 bases, J lost 5 bases, and 8 bases lay in between. This CDR3 is built from 14 residues. The CDR3 region has the DNA TGCGCCAGCAGCCAAGAATCTAGCGACAATGAGCAGTTCTTC. The encoded protein is CASSQESSDNEQFF.

J is TRBJ2-7 and V is TRBV19; a weak D match, TRBD1 (5 bases). The V end lost 6 bases, the J end lost 3 bases, and 18 bases lay between the germline ends. The CDR3 length is 15 residues. Germline V gives CDR1 LNHDA, CDR2 SQIVND (reference sequence). The chain's CDR3 is CASSKDSNEYYEQYF. The DNA for the CDR3 is TGTGCCAGTAGCAAAGACAGTAACGAGTACTACGAGCAGTACTTC.

The DNA for the CDR3 is TGTGCCAGCAGTTTTCTCGCAGGGGGCGGGAGTGAAAAACTGTTTTTT. Translating it yields CASSFLAGGGSEKLFF. The V and J genes are TRBV28 and TRBJ1-4; 8 positions agree with TRBD1. Trimming cost V 3 bases and J 7 bases; bases outside gene matches: 10. CDR1 and CDR2 (germline): MDHEN, SYDVKM. The CDR3 runs 16 residues.

This clone turned up a few times. This rearrangement joins TRBV7-3 to TRBJ2-1; 10 bases are a match to TRBD2. Germline CDR1 and CDR2: SGHTA and FQGTGA. CDR3 size: 15 residues. V trimming: 1 base; J trimming: 5 bases; junction bases outside the gene matches: 2. The CDR3 DNA reads TGTGCCAGCAGCTTAAGGCTAGCGGGAGACAATGAGCAGTTCTTC. It specifies CASSLRLAGDNEQFF.

This clone is medium-sized in the sample. The chain links TRBV7-9 to TRBJ2-1; no reliable D call. From germline, CDR1 is SEHNR and CDR2 FQNEAQ (reference sequence). V dropped 5 bases and J dropped 9 bases, with 14 bases sitting between them. The CDR3 consists of 13 residues. In DNA form, the CDR3 reads TGTGCCAGCAGCCCGTCGTTTCAGTCTGAGCAGTTCTTC. The encoded protein is CASSPSFQSEQFF.

The chain employs TRBV21-1 and TRBJ1-5; the listed D gene, TRBD1, was not tested against the DNA. TRBV21-1 is a recognized pseudogene. The CDR3 sequence is 16 residues long. Here the CDR3 reads CASSFTGTGFNQPQHF. The CDR3 DNA reads as TGTGCCAGCAGCTTTACTGGGACAGGTTTTAATCAGCCCCAGCATTTT.

The chain couples TRBV7-2 to TRBJ2-7; the match to TRBD1 covers 9 bases. CDR3 length: 14 amino acids. V was clipped by 4 bases and J by 3 bases; unmatched bases: 4. Germline V gene data show CDR1 as SGHTA and CDR2 as FQGNSA. The CDR3 spells CASSSQGAVYEQYF. CDR3 nucleotide sequence: TGTGCCAGCAGCTCACAGGGGGCGGTCTACGAGCAGTACTTC.

The V and J genes are TRBV9 and TRBJ2-3, with TRBD2 identical over 11 bases. V was clipped by 0 bases and J by 5 bases; unmatched bases: 8. The germline CDR1 and CDR2 sequences are SGDLS and YYNGEE. The CDR3 spans 17 residues. CDR3: CASSVDPSGGTVDTQYF. CDR3 sequence (DNA): TGTGCCAGCAGCGTAGACCCTAGCGGGGGGACCGTAGATACGCAGTATTTT.

The chain recombines TRBV5-1 with TRBJ2-1; D uncertain. This CDR3 has 14 residues. The germline CDR1 and CDR2 sequences are SGHRS and YFSETQ. The V gene lost 0 bases and the J gene lost 0 bases, with 4 bases spanning the gap. In DNA form, the CDR3 reads TGCGCCAGCAGCTTGGCAGACTCCTACAATGAGCAGTTCTTC. Protein sequence: CASSLADSYNEQFF.

This chain connects TRBV6-4 to TRBJ2-7; unclear D gene. The germline V and J ends were trimmed by 7 bases and 3 bases, with 13 bases remaining between them. The CDR3 has 13 amino acids. CDR1 is MRHNA and CDR2 is SNTAGT in the germline V gene. The CDR3, as DNA: TGTGCCAGCATGGCAGGTTCATTCTACGAGCAGTACTTC. It translates to CASMAGSFYEQYF.

The V call is TRBV1, the J call TRBJ2-1; the table calls TRBD2, which could not be checked here. TRBV1 constitutes a pseudogene. This CDR3 has 15 amino acids. CDR3 loop: CTSLPTSKPQNEQFF. The CDR3 coding sequence is TGCACCAGCCTCCCGACTAGTAAGCCCCAAAATGAGCAGTTCTTC.

This chain uses TRBV18 with TRBJ2-1, with TRBD1 identical over 9 bases. The J segment lost 7 bases and the V segment lost 1 base, leaving 5 bases of the junction unmatched. The CDR3 consists of 15 residues. The germline CDR1 and CDR2 sequences are KGHSH and LQKENI. CDR3 residues: CASSPQQGAENEQFF. CDR3 coding DNA: TGTGCCAGCTCACCACAACAGGGGGCGGAGAATGAGCAGTTCTTC.

The chain has TRBV6-5 and TRBJ1-1; 9 bases align to TRBD1. Germline trimming cut 5 bases from V and 5 bases from J; bases unmatched to any gene: 9. Germline CDR1 reads MNHEY; CDR2 reads SVGAGI. This CDR3 spans 15 amino acids. CDR3 sequence reads: CASSPRTGEGTEAFF. CDR3 nucleotides: TGTGCCAGCAGTCCTCGGACAGGGGAAGGGACTGAAGCTTTCTTT.

The count of this clone is one. The V gene is TRBV28, the J gene TRBJ2-1; possibly TRBD2 for D (6 bases). Germline assignment: CDR1 MDHEN and CDR2 SYDVKM. This CDR3 comprises 16 residues. The V and J ends lost 5 bases and 4 bases respectively, with 18 bases between them. The chain's CDR3 is CASSSGRIVGYNEQFF. The CDR3 DNA reads as TGTGCCAGCAGTAGCGGGCGGATCGTGGGGTACAATGAGCAGTTCTTC.

The V call is TRBV5-6, the J call TRBJ1-4, with D tentatively TRBD1 (5 bases). Per germline, CDR1 SGHDT and CDR2 YYEEEE. This CDR3 region has 14 residues. V was cut by 5 bases and J by 6 bases, with 14 bases left in between. For the CDR3, the DNA is TGTGCCAGCAGGGATACAGGCGGGGATGAAAAACTGTTTTTT. Its protein is CASRDTGGDEKLFF.

This sequence joins TRBV19 and TRBJ1-5; 7 bases match TRBD1. CDR1 is LNHDA, CDR2 SQIVND, per germline (reference sequence). The CDR3 contains 14 residues. V was clipped by 6 bases and J by 4 bases; unmatched bases: 6. CDR3 amino acids: CASRRTGENQPQHF. The CDR3 region has the DNA TGTGCCAGTAGGCGGACAGGAGAAAATCAGCCCCAGCATTTT. The full variable domain, rest sourced from reference TRBV19 and TRBJ1-5, is DGGITQSPKYLFRKEGQNVTLSCEQNLNHDAMYWYRQDPGQGLRLIYYSQIVNDFQKGDIAEGYSVSREKKESFPLTVTSAQKNPTAFYLCASRRTGENQPQHFGDGTRLSIL.

The chain recombines TRBV5-6 with TRBJ2-7, with 8 bases fitting TRBD1. The J segment lost 0 bases and the V segment lost 4 bases, leaving 6 bases of the junction unmatched. The CDR3 totals 15 residues. The germline V gene has CDR1 SGHDT and CDR2 YYEEEE. The CDR3 protein is CASSPRTGRSYEQYF. CDR3 nucleotide sequence: TGTGCCAGCAGCCCACGGACAGGGCGCTCCTACGAGCAGTACTTC.

The rearrangement uses TRBV29-1 and TRBJ2-2; 9 positions agree with TRBD1. The CDR3 runs to 14 residues. Unmatched junction bases numbered 4, after V lost 5 bases and J lost 3 bases. CDR1 is SQVTM and CDR2 is ANQGSEA in the germline V gene. The CDR3 DNA reads TGCAGCGTTAGGGGGACAGGGTACACCGGGGAGCTGTTTTTT. Protein product: CSVRGTGYTGELFF.

V and J are TRBV19 and TRBJ2-5; 10 bases match TRBD2. This CDR3 has 15 amino acids. The junction had 9 bases not matched to a gene; V was cut back by 6 bases and J by 5 bases. Germline V gene lookup returns CDR1 LNHDA and CDR2 SQIVND (reference sequence). Here the CDR3 DNA reads TGTGCCAGTAGCGTCAAGCGGGGGGGCGAGGAGACCCAGTACTTC. It is translated as CASSVKRGGEETQYF.

The chain is built from TRBV7-2 and TRBJ1-2; D perhaps matches TRBD1 (5 bases). The V gene lost 1 base and the J gene lost 8 bases, with 11 bases spanning the gap. This CDR3 has 13 residues. Germline V gives CDR1 SGHTA, CDR2 FQGNSA. The CDR3 reads CASSLEGEVGYTF. The CDR3, as DNA: TGTGCCAGCAGCTTAGAAGGGGAAGTAGGCTACACCTTC. Filled out from reference TRBV7-2 and TRBJ1-2, the complete variable domain reads GAGVSQSPSNKVTEKGKDVELRCDPISGHTALYWYRQSLGQGLEFLIYFQGNSAPDKSGLPSDRFSAERTGGSVSTLTIQRTQQEDSAVYLCASSLEGEVGYTFGSGTRLTVV.